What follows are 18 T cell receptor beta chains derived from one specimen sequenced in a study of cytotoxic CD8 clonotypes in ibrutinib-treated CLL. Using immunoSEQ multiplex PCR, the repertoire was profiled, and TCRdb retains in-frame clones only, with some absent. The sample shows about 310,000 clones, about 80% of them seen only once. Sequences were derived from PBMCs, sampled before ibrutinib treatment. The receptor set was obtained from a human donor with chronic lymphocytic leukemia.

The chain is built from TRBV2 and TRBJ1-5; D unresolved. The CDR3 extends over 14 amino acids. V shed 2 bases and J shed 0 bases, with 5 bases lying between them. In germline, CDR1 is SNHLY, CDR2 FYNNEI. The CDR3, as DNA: TGTGCCAGCAGTGAACGGGTTAGCAATCAGCCCCAGCATTTT. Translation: CASSERVSNQPQHF.

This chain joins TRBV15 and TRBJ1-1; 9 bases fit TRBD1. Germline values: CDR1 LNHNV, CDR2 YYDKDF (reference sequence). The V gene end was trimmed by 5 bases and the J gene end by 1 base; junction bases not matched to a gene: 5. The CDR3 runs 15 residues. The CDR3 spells CATSGTGKRNTEAFF. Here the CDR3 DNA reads TGTGCCACCAGCGGGACAGGGAAAAGGAACACTGAAGCTTTCTTT.

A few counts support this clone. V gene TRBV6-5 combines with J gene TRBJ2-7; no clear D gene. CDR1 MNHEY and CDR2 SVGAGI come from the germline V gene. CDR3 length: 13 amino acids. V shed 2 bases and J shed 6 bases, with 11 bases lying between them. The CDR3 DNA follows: TGTGCCAGCAGTTACAGTAGAGTGAGCGAGCAGTACTTC. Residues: CASSYSRVSEQYF.

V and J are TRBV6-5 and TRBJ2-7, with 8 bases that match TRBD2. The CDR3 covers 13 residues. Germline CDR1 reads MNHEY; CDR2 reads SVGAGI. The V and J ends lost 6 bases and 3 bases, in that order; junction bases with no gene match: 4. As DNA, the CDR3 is TGTGCCAGCAGCCGGGAGGGCCGCTACGAGCAGTACTTC. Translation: CASSREGRYEQYF.

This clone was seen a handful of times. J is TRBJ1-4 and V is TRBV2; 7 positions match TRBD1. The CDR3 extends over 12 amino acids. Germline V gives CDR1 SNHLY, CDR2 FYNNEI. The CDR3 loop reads CARGPTNEKLFF. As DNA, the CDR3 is TGTGCTAGGGGGCCAACTAATGAAAAACTGTTTTTT.

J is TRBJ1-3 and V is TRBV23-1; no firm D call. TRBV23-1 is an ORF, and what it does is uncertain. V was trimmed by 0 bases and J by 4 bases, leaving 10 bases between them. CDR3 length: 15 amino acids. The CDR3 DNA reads TGCGCCAGCAGTCAATCCCGTTTAGCCGGAAACACCATATATTTT. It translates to CASSQSRLAGNTIYF.

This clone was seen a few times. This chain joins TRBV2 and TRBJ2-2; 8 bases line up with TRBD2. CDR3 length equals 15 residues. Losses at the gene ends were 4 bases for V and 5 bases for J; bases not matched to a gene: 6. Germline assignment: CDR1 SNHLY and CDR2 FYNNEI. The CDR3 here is CASSVLAGLTGELFF. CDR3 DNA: TGTGCCAGCAGTGTTTTAGCGGGACTAACCGGGGAGCTGTTTTTT.

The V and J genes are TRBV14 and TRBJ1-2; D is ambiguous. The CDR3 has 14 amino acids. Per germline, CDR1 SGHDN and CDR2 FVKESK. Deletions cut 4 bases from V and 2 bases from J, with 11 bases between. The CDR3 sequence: CASSLRSGNYGYTF. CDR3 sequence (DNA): TGTGCCAGCAGCCTCCGGAGTGGGAACTATGGCTACACCTTC.

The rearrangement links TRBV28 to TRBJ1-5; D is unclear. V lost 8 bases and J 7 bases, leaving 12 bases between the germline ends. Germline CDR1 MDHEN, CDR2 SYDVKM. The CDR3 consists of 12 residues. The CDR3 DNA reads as TGTGCCAGCTTTATTTCGGGACAGCCCCAGCATTTT. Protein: CASFISGQPQHF.

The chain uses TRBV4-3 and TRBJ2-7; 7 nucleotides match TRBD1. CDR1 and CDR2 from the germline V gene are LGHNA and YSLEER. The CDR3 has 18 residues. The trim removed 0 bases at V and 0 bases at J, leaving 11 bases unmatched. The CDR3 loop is CASSQDRNRQGYSYEQYF. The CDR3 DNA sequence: TGCGCCAGCAGCCAAGATCGAAATAGACAGGGCTACTCCTACGAGCAGTACTTC.

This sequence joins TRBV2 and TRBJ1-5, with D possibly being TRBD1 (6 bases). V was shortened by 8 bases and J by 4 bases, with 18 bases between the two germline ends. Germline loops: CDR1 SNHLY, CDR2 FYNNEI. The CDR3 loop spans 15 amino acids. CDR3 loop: CASSRDRRGNQPQHF. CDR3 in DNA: TGTGCCAGCTCCCGTGACCGAAGGGGGAATCAGCCCCAGCATTTT.

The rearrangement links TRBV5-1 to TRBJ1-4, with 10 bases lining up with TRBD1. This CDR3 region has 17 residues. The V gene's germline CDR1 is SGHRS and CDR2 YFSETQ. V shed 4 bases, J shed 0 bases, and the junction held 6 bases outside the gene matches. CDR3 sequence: CASSDPGQGTTNEKLFF. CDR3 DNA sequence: TGCGCCAGCAGCGACCCGGGACAGGGGACAACTAATGAAAAACTGTTTTTT.

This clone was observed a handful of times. The CDR3 spells CASSIGQLYGYTF. The CDR3 bases are TGTGCCAGTAGTATCGGACAACTCTATGGCTACACCTTC. V and J are TRBV19 and TRBJ1-2; perhaps TRBD1 as D (5 bases). Germline-derived CDR1 and CDR2 are LNHDA and SQIVND (reference sequence). The ends were cut back, 3 bases at V and 4 bases at J, with 9 bases in the middle. The CDR3 is 13 residues long.

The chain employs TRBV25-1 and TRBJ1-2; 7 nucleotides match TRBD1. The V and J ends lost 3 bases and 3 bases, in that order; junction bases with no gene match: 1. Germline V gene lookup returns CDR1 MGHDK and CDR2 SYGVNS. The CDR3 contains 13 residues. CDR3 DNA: TGTGCCAGCAGTGATGACAGGGACTATGGCTACACCTTC. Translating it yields CASSDDRDYGYTF.

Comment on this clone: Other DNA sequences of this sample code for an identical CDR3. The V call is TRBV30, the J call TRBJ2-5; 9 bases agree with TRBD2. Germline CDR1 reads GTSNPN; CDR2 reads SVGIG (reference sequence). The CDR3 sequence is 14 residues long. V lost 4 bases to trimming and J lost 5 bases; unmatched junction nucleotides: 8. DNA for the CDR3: TGTGCCTGGAATCGCGGGAGGGGTGAGGAGACCCAGTACTTC. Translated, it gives CAWNRGRGEETQYF.

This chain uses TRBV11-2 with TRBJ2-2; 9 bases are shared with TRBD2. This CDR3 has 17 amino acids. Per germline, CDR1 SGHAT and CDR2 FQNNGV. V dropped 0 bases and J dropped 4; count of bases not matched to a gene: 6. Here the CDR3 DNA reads TGTGCCAGCAGCTTAGATCGTAGCGGGAGTTTCACCGGGGAGCTGTTTTTT. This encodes CASSLDRSGSFTGELFF.

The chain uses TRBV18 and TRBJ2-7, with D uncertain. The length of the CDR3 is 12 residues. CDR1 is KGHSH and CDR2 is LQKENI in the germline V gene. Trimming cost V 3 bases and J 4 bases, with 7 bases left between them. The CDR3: CASSPNMYEQYF. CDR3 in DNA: TGTGCCAGCTCACCGAACATGTACGAGCAGTACTTC.

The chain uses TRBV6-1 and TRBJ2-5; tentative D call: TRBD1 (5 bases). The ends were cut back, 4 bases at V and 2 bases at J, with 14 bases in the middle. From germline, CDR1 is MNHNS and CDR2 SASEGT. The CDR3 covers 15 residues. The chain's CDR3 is CASSGGLTAQETQYF. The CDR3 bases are TGTGCCAGCAGTGGGGGCCTGACAGCTCAAGAGACCCAGTACTTC.